This T cell receptor (beta chain) comes out of a study of cytomegalovirus exposure and HLA in healthy donors. Overall study context: A preliminary data release comprised around 90 million unique TCRs obtained from HLA-typed donors.

V shed 6 bases, J shed 0 bases, and the junction held 8 bases outside the gene matches. The CDR3 contains 17 residues. With respect to this clone: Its antigen remains unidentified.

Primers for the PCR totalled 60 Vbeta and 13 Jbeta. The protocol was immunoSEQ multiplex PCR, while the TCRdb copy is restricted to in-frame clones and leaves out a portion. Of some 130,000 clones in the sample, around four fifths are singletons; the top ten hold roughly 7.5%. Regarding the study as a whole: At a 0.05 false discovery rate, a later analysis found 18,000 or so TCR beta sequences to be associated with HLA alleles.

The source is a male donor in good health and CMV-seronegative. The rearrangement uses TRBV23-1 and TRBJ2-1; 10 positions agree with TRBD1. TRBV23-1 is an ORF; its function is uncertain. Sequences were obtained from PBMCs. The CDR3 loop reads CASRKTGGHLSYNEQFF. The CDR3 DNA reads TGCGCCAGCAGAAAGACAGGGGGCCACCTCTCCTACAATGAGCAGTTCTTC.